Detailed here is one TCR beta chain. CDR1 MNHEY and CDR2 SMNVEV come from the germline V gene (reference sequence). The CDR3 is 16 amino acids. V gave up 5 bases and J gave up 6 bases, with 20 bases separating them. The repertoire was sequenced with immunoSEQ multiplex PCR; TCRdb's copy has only in-frame clones and lacks some. The data show fewer than 500,000 clones, around nine tenths seen once. The sample belongs to a study of control samples from healthy donors and cancer patients. This sequence was found in a man aged 35-49 years with head and neck cancer. Sequenced input: PBMCs. The chain couples TRBV27 to TRBJ1-5; D not certain. The DNA for the CDR3 is TGTGCCAGCAGTAAAGGAAAAGTAGGAGGCGGTCAGCCCCAGCATTTT. Protein sequence: CASSKGKVGGGQPQHF.